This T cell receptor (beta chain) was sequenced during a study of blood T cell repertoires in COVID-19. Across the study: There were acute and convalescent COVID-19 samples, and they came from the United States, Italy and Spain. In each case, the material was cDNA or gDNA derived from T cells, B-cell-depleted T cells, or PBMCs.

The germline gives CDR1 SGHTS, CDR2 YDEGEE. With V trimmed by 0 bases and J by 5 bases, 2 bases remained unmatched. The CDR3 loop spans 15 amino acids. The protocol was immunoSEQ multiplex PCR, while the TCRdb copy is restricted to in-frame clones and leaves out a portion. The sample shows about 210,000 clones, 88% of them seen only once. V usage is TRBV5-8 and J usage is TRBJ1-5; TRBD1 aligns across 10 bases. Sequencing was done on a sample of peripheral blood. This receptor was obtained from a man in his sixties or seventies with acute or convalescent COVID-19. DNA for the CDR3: TGTGCCAGCAGCTTGGGGGACAGGGGAGATCAGCCCCAGCATTTT. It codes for CASSLGDRGDQPQHF.